The following is a TCR beta chain sequence with its context. TCRdb ran MiXCR on the RT-PCR reads and lists one entry per CDR3 protein. This table has fewer than 700,000 distinct CDR3 sequences, 10% to 15% appearing once. The record originates from a study of response to subunit inactivated influenza vaccine. Trimming left V 0 bases short and J 2 bases short, with 17 bases between. The CDR3 extends over 18 amino acids. Germline-derived CDR1 and CDR2 are LNHNV and YYDKDF (reference sequence). The genes are TRBV15 and TRBJ1-5; tentative D call: TRBD1 (5 bases). The receptor comes from a middle-aged man who received an inactivated influenza vaccine. The sequenced sample was PBMCs from blood, obtained roughly 46 days after vaccination. The CDR3 nucleotides are TGTGCCACCAGCAGAGATAATAGCGGGGCACGACGCAATCAGCCCCAGCATTTT. It translates to CATSRDNSGARRNQPQHF.